This T cell receptor beta chain was identified in a study of patients and donors after allogeneic stem cell transplantation (TCRdb year 2020). Library creation used RT-PCR. The reads were generated on a NextSeq 550. Through fastp at Q25 and MiXCR, TCRdb rebuilt clones from the public reads, retaining in-frame beta chains. Records with the same CDR3 protein are collapsed into one entry carrying the most frequent genes and DNA. This sample has about 40,000 distinct CDR3 sequences in its table, and more than 30% of those were observed once. About two thirds of the sample lies in the top ten. About this clonotype itself: No cognate antigen has been identified for it. Nothing much larger sits one base from this clone, and base qualities are not available.

CDR1 and CDR2, looked up from the germline V gene, are SGDLS and YYNGEE. V is cut by 0 bases and J by 4 bases, and the space between the germline ends is 14 bases. The CDR3, cysteine through phenylalanine, is 16 amino acids long. CDR3 DNA is the only sequence kept; it has 48 bases, read in frame from the first base. Sequences were obtained from blood, either unsorted or a sorted T cell fraction (not recorded which). The source of this sequence is a human donor who was either an allogeneic HSCT recipient or a stem cell or donor lymphocyte infusion donor (not recorded which). It is not recorded whose cells these are; they may come from a transplant donor. The V gene is TRBV9 and the J gene is TRBJ2-1, with TRBD2 as a weak D call on 6 bases. The CDR3 amino acid sequence is: CASSVDSGVGYNEQFF. The sequenced DNA: TGTGCCAGCAGCGTAGATTCGGGGGTTGGATACAATGAGCAGTTCTTC.